Below are 8 T cell receptor beta chains sequenced from a single sample in a study of T cells expressing NK-cell markers. Reanalyzing the 5' RACE reads, TCRdb keeps one entry per CDR3 protein, without DNA. The sample table sets out tens of thousands of distinct CDR3 sequences. The sample consisted of blood T cells: a sorted CD56 or NKG2C T cell subset, CD4+ or CD8+ T cells, or bulk PBMC T cells (not recorded which). The receptors originated from a woman between 18 and 69 years old in good health.

The J gene is TRBJ2-6, the V gene TRBV6-1. Germline loops: CDR1 MNHNS, CDR2 SASEGT. This CDR3 is built from 16 residues. The chain's CDR3 is CASSEEVGTGANVLTF.

V and J are TRBV13 and TRBJ2-7. Germline assignment: CDR1 PRHDT and CDR2 FYEKMQ (reference sequence). The CDR3 is made up of 13 amino acids. The CDR3 protein is CASSLDRSYEQYF.

The chain combines TRBV2 with TRBJ2-7; TCRdb selects TRBD1, and the lack of DNA leaves this call unchecked. The CDR3 covers 16 residues. From germline, CDR1 is SNHLY and CDR2 FYNNEI. The CDR3 region is CASSERAKGRVDEQYF.

The chain joins TRBV14 to TRBJ2-7. Per germline, CDR1 SGHDN and CDR2 FVKESK. This CDR3 has 13 residues. The CDR3 loop is CASSQDWDYEQYF.

The V call is TRBV7-9, the J call TRBJ2-7; TCRdb's D gene call, TRBD1, goes unchecked for lack of DNA. The CDR3 sequence is 13 residues long. Looked up from germline, CDR1 is SEHNR and CDR2 is FQNEAQ (reference sequence). The CDR3: CASSTSRGDGQYF.

V is TRBV10-3 and J is TRBJ2-5; TCRdb names TRBD1, which stays unverified in the absence of DNA. CDR3 length: 16 amino acids. Germline V gene sequence: CDR1 ENHRY, CDR2 SYGVKD. The CDR3 protein is CAISERYREGAETQYF.

The rearrangement uses TRBV7-9 and TRBJ2-4; TCRdb's D call, TRBD1, is unchecked because there is no DNA. There are 16 residues in the CDR3. In germline, CDR1 is SEHNR, CDR2 FQNEAQ (reference sequence). CDR3 sequence reads: CASSQTGGLDKNIQYF. The full variable domain, rest sourced from reference TRBV7-9 and TRBJ2-4, is DTGVSQNPRHKITKRGQNVTFRCDPISEHNRLYWYRQTLGQGPEFLTYFQNEAQLEKSRLLSDRFSAERPKGSFSTLEIQRTEQGDSAMYLCASSQTGGLDKNIQYFGAGTRLSVL.

V is TRBV6-1 and J is TRBJ2-7; the D call of TRBD1 rests on TCRdb alone, since no DNA is present to check it. CDR1 and CDR2 from the germline V gene are MNHNS and SASEGT. The CDR3 totals 14 residues. Here the CDR3 reads CASSPRTGWNEQYF.